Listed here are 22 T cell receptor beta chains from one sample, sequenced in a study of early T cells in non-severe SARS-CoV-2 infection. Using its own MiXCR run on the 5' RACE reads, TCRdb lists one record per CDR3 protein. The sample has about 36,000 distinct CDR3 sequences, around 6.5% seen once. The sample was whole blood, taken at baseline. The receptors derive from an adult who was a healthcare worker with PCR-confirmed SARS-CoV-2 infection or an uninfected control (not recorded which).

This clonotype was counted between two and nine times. The chain's CDR3 is CAIGSGTAAGELFF. For the CDR3, the DNA is TGTGCCATAGGATCCGGGACAGCGGCCGGGGAGCTGTTTTTT. The chain carries TRBV10-3 and TRBJ2-2; 7 bases line up with TRBD1. V was clipped by 9 bases and J by 6 bases; unmatched bases: 10. This CDR3 is 14 amino acids long. The V gene's germline CDR1 is ENHRY and CDR2 SYGVKD.

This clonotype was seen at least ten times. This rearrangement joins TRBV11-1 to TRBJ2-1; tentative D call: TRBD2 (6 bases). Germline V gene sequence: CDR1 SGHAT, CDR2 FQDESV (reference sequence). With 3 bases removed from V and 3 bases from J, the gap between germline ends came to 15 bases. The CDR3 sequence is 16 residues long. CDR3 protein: CASSLEAGQVYNEQFF. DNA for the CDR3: TGTGCCAGCAGCTTGGAGGCGGGGCAGGTCTACAATGAGCAGTTCTTC.

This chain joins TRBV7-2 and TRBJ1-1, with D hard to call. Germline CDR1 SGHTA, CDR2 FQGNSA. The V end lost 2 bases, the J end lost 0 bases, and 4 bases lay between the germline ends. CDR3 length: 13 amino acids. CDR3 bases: TGTGCCAGCAGCTTACCACTGAACACTGAAGCTTTCTTT. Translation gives CASSLPLNTEAFF.

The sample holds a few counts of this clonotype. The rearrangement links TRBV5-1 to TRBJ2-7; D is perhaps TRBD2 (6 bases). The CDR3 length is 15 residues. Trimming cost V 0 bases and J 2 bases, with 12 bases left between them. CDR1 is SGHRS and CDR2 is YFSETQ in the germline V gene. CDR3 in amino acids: CASSLEWGEPYEQYF. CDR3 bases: TGCGCCAGCAGCTTGGAATGGGGGGAACCCTACGAGCAGTACTTC.

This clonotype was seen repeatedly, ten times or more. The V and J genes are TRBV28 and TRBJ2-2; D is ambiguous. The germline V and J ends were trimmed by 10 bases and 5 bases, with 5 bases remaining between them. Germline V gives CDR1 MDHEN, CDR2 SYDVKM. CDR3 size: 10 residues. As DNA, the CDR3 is TGTGCCACGGCAACCGGGGAGCTGTTTTTT. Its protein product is CATATGELFF.

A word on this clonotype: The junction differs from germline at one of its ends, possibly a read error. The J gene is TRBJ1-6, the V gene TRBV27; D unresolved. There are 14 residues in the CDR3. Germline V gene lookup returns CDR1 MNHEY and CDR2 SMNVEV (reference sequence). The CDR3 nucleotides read TGTGCCAGCAGTGCCCGGGCTTCCAATTCGCCCCTCCACTTT. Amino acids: CASSARASNSPLHF.

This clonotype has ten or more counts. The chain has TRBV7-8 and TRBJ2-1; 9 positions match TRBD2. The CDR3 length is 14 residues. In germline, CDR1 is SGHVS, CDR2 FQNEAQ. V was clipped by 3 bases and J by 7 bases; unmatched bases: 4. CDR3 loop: CASSFSGSRNEQFF. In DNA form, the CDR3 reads TGTGCCAGCAGCTTTAGCGGGAGTAGGAATGAGCAGTTCTTC.

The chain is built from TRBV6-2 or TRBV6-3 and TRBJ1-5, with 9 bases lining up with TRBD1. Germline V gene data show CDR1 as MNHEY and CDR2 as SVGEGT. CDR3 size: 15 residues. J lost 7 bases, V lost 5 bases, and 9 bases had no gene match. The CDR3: CASSERTGAQQPQHF. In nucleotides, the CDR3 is TGTGCCAGCAGTGAACGGACAGGGGCCCAACAGCCCCAGCATTTT.

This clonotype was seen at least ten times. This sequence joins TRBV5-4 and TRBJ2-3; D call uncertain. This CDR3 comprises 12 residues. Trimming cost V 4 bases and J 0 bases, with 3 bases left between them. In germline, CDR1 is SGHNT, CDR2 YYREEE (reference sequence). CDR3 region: CASSRSTDTQYF. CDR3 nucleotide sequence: TGTGCCAGCAGCCGTAGCACAGATACGCAGTATTTT.

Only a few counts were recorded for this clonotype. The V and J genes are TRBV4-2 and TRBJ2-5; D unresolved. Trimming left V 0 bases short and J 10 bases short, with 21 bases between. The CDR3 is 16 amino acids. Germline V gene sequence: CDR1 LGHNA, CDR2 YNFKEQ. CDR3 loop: CASSQDSRTQFSYQYF. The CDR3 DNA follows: TGTGCCAGCAGCCAAGACAGTCGGACGCAGTTCTCTTACCAGTACTTC.

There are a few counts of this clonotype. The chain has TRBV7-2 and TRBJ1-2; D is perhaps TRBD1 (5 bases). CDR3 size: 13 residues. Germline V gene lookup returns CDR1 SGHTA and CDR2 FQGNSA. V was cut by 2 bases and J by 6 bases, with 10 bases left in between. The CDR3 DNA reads TGTGCCAGCAGCTTACGGGGCCAGGATGGCTACACCTTC. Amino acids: CASSLRGQDGYTF.

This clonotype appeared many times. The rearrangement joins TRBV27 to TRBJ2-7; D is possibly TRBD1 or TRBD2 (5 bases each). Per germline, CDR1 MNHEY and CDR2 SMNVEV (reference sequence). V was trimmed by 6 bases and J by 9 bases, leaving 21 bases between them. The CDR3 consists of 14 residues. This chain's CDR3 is CASRPGPGLSGQYF. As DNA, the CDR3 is TGTGCCAGCAGACCGGGACCCGGCCTTTCTGGGCAGTACTTC.

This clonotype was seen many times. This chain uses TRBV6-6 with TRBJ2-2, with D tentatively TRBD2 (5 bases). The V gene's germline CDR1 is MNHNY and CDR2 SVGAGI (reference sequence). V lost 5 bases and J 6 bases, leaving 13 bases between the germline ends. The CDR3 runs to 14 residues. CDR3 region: CASSEGVGAGELFF. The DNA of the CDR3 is TGTGCCAGCAGTGAGGGAGTCGGGGCCGGGGAGCTGTTTTTT.

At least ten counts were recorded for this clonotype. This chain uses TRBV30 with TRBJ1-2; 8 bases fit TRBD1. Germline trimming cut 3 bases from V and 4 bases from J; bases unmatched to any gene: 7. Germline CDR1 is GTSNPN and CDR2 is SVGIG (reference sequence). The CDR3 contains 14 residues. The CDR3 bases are TGTGCCTGGAGGAACACCGGGACAGGCTATGGCTACACCTTC. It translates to CAWRNTGTGYGYTF.

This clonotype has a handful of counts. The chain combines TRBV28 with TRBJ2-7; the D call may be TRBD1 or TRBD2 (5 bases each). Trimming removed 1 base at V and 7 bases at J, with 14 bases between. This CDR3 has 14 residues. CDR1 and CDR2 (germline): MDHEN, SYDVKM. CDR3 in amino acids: CASSLFSGYREQYF. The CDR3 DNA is TGTGCCAGCAGTTTATTCTCGGGATACAGGGAGCAGTACTTC.

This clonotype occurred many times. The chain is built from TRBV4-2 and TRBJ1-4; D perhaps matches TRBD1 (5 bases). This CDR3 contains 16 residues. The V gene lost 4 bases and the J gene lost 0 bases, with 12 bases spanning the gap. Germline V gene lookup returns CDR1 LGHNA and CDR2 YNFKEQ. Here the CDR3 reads CASSPTGVSTNEKLFF. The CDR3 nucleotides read TGTGCCAGCAGCCCAACGGGGGTATCAACTAATGAAAAACTGTTTTTT.

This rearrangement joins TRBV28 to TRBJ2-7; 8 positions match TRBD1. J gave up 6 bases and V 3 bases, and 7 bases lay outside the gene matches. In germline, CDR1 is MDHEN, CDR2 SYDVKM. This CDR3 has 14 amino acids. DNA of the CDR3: TGTGCCAGCAGTTTCCTCGGACAGGGTTCCGAGCAGTACTTC. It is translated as CASSFLGQGSEQYF.

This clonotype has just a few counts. The CDR3 loop is CASSSIAGQVETQYF. As DNA, the CDR3 is TGTGCCAGCAGCTCGATAGCGGGCCAGGTGGAGACCCAGTACTTC. This rearrangement joins TRBV7-9 to TRBJ2-5, with 7 nucleotides matching TRBD2. V shed 4 bases and J 5 bases; nucleotides not matched to a gene: 10. Germline values: CDR1 SEHNR, CDR2 FQNEAQ (reference sequence). This CDR3 spans 15 amino acids.

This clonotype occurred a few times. Here the CDR3 DNA reads TGTGCCAGCAGAAACACAGGGTCTGGAAACACCATATATTTT. Translating it yields CASRNTGSGNTIYF. The rearrangement joins TRBV6-5 to TRBJ1-3, with D possibly being TRBD1 (6 bases). The CDR3 covers 14 residues. The germline CDR1 and CDR2 sequences are MNHEY and SVGAGI. V lost 6 bases to trimming and J lost 1 base, with 10 bases between them.

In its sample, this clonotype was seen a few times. CDR3 sequence: CASSYSRPGVKLFF. CDR3 nucleotides: TGTGCCAGCAGTTACAGCCGACCTGGCGTAAAACTGTTTTTT. This chain connects TRBV6-5 to TRBJ1-4; D is undetermined. Germline CDR1 reads MNHEY; CDR2 reads SVGAGI. V was trimmed by 2 bases and J by 10 bases, leaving 14 bases between them. There are 14 residues in the CDR3.

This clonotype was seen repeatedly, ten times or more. DNA of the CDR3: TGCGCCAGCAGTGAGGCAGCAGGGTACACTGAAGCTTTCTTT. Protein sequence: CASSEAAGYTEAFF. The J gene is TRBJ1-1, the V gene TRBV10-2; maybe TRBD1 (5 bases). V was pared by 2 bases and J by 3 bases, with 10 bases between. There are 14 residues in the CDR3. Germline V gene lookup returns CDR1 WSHSY and CDR2 SAAADI.

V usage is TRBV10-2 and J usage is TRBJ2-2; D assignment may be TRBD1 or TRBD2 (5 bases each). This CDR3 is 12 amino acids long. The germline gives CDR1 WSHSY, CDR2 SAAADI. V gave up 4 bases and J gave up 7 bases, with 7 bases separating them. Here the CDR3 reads CASSGGFGELFF. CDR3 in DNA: TGCGCCAGCAGTGGGGGGTTCGGGGAGCTGTTTTTT.